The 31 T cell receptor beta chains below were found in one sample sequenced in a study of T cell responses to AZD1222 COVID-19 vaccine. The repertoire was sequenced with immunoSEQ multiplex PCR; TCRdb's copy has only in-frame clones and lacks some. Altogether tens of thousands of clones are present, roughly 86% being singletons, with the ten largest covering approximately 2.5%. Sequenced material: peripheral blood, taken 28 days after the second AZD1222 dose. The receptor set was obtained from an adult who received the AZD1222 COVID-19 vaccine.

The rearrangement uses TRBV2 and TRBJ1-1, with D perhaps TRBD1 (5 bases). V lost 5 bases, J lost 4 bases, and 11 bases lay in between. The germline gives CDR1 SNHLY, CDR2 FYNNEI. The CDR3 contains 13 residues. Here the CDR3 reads CASSPAGLTEAFF. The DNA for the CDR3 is TGTGCCAGCAGTCCGGCAGGGCTCACTGAAGCTTTCTTT.

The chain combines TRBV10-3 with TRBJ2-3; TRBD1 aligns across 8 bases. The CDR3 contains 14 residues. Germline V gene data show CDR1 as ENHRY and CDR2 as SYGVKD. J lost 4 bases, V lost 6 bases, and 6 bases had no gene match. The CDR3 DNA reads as TGTGCCATCAGCGGGGACAGGACCGCAGATACGCAGTATTTT. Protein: CAISGDRTADTQYF.

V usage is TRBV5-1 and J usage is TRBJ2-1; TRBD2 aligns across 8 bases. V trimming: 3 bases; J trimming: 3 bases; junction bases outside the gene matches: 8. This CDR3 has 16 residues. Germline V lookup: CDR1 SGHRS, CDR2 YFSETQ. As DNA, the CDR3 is TGCGCCAGCAGCTACTTAGCGGGACGGAGCTACAATGAGCAGTTCTTC. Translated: CASSYLAGRSYNEQFF.

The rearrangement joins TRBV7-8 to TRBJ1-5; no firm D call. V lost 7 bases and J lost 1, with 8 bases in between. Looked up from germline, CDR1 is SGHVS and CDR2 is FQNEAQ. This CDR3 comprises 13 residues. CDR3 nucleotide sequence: TGTGCCAGCACCGAGGGAAGCAATCAGCCCCAGCATTTT. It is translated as CASTEGSNQPQHF.

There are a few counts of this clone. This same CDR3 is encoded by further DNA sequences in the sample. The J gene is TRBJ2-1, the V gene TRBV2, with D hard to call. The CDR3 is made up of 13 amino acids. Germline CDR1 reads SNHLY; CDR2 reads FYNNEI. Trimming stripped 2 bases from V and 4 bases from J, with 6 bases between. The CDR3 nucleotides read TGTGCCAGCAGTGAATTTAGGTACAATGAGCAGTTCTTC. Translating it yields CASSEFRYNEQFF.

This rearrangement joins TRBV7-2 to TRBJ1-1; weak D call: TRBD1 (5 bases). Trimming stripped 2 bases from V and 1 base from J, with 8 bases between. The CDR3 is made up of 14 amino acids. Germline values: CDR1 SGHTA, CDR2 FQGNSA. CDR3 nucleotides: TGTGCCAGCAGCTTAAAAGGGGCGAACACTGAAGCTTTCTTT. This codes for CASSLKGANTEAFF.

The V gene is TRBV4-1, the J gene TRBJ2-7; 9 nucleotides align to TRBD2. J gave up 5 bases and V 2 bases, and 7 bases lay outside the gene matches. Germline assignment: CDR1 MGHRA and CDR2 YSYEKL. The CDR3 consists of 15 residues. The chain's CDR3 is CASSQRSGSIDEQYF. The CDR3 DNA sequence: TGCGCCAGCAGCCAACGTAGCGGGAGTATCGACGAGCAGTACTTC.

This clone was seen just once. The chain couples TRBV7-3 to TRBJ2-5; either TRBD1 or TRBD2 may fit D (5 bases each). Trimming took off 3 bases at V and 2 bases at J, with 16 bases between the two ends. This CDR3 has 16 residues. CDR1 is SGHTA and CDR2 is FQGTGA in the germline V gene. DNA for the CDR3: TGTGCCAGCAGCTTGGAAGTTGTGTGGGGGCAAGAGACCCAGTACTTC. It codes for CASSLEVVWGQETQYF.

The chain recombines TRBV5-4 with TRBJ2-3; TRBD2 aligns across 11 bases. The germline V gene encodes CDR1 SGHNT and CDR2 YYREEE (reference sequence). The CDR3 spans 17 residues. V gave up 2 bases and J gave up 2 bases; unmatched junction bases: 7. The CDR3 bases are TGTGCCAGCAGCTTACCCGGGACTAGCGGTAACACAGATACGCAGTATTTT. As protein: CASSLPGTSGNTDTQYF.

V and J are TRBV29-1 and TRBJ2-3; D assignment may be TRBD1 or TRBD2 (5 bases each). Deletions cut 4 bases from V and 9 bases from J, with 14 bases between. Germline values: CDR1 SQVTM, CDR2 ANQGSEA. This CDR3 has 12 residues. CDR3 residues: CSVGSHGTTQYF. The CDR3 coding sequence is TGCAGCGTTGGGAGCCACGGGACGACGCAGTATTTT.

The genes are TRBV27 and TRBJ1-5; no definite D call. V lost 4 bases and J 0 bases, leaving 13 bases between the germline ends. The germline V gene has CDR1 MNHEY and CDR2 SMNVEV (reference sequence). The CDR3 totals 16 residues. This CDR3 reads CASSSIYQNSNQPQHF. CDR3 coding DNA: TGTGCCAGCAGTTCTATTTACCAAAATAGCAATCAGCCCCAGCATTTT.

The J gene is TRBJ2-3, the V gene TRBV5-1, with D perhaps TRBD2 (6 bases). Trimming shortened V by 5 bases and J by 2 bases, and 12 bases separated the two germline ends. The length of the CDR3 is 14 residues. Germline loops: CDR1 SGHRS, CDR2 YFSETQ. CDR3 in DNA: TGCGCCAGCAGTGGCGGGACGCCCACAGATACGCAGTATTTT. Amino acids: CASSGGTPTDTQYF.

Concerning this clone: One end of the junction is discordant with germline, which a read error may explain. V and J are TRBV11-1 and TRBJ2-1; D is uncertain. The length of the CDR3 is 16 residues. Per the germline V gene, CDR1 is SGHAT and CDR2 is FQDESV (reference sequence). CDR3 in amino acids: CASSPGGSGGYNEQFF. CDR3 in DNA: TGTGCGAGCAGCCCCGGCGGCTCGGGCGGTTACAATGAGCAGTTCTTC.

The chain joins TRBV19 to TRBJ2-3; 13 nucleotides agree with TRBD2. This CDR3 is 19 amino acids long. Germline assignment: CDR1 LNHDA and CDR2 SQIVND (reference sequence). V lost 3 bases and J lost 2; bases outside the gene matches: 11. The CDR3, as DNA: TGTGCCAGTAGTATCGGACTAGCGGGAGACTTGAGGACCACAGATACGCAGTATTTT. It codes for CASSIGLAGDLRTTDTQYF.

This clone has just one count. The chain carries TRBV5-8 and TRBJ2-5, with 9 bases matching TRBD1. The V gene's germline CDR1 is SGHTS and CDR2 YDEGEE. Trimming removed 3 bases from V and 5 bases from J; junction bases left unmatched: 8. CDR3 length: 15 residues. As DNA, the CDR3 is TGTGCCAGCAGCTCAGGGACAGGGAAGAGGGAGACCCAGTACTTC. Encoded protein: CASSSGTGKRETQYF.

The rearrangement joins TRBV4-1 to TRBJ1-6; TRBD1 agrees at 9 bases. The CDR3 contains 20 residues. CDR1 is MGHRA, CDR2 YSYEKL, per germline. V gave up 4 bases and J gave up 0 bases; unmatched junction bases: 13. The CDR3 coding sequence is TGCGCCAGCAGCCCGATCTTTTCCGGGACAGGGAGCTCCTATAATTCACCCCTCCACTTT. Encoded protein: CASSPIFSGTGSSYNSPLHF.

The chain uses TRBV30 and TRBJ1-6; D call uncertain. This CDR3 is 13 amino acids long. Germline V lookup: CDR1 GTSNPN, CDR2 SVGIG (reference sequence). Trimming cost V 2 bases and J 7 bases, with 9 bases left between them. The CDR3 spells CAWSRSDNSPLHF. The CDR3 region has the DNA TGTGCCTGGAGTAGGTCGGACAATTCACCCCTCCACTTT. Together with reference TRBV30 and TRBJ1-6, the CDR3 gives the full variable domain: SQTIHQWPATLVQPVGSPLSLECTVEGTSNPNLYWYRQAAGRGLQLLFYSVGIGQISSEVPQNLSASRPQDRQFILSSKKLLLSDSGFYLCAWSRSDNSPLHFGNGTRLTVT.

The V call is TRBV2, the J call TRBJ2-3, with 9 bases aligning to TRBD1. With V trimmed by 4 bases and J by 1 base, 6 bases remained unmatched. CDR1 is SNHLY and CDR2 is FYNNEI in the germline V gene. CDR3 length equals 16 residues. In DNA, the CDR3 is TGTGCCAGCAGTGCAGACAGGGGGGTTCGCACAGATACGCAGTATTTT. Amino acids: CASSADRGVRTDTQYF.

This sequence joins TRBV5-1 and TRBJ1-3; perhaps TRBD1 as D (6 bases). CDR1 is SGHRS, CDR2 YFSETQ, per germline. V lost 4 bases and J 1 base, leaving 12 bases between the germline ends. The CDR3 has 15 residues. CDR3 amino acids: CASSPDSASGNTIYF. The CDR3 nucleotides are TGCGCCAGCAGCCCGGACAGCGCTTCTGGAAACACCATATATTTT. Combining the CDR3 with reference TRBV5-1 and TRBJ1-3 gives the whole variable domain KAGVTQTPRYLIKTRGQQVTLSCSPISGHRSVSWYQQTPGQGLQFLFEYFSETQRNKGNFPGRFSGRQFSNSRSEMNVSTLELGDSALYLCASSPDSASGNTIYFGEGSWLTVV.

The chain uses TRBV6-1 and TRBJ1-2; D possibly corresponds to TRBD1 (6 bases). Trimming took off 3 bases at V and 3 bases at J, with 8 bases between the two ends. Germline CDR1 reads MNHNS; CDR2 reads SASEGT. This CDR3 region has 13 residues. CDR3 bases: TGTGCCAGCAGTGAGGGGGCGGACTATGGCTACACCTTC. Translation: CASSEGADYGYTF.

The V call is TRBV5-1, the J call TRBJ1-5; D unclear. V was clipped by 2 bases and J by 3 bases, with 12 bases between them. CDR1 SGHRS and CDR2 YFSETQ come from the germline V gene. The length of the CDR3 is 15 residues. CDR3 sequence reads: CASSFPGHLNQPQHF. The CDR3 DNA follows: TGCGCCAGCAGCTTTCCCGGGCACCTCAATCAGCCCCAGCATTTT.

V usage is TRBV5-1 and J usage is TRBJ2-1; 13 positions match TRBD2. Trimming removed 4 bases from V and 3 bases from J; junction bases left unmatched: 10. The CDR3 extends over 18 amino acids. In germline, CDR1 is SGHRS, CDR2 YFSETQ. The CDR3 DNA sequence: TGCGCCAGCAGCCGGACTAGCGGGAGCGGGGAACTCTACAATGAGCAGTTCTTC. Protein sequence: CASSRTSGSGELYNEQFF. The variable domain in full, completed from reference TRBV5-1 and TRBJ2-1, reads KAGVTQTPRYLIKTRGQQVTLSCSPISGHRSVSWYQQTPGQGLQFLFEYFSETQRNKGNFPGRFSGRQFSNSRSEMNVSTLELGDSALYLCASSRTSGSGELYNEQFFGPGTRLTVL.

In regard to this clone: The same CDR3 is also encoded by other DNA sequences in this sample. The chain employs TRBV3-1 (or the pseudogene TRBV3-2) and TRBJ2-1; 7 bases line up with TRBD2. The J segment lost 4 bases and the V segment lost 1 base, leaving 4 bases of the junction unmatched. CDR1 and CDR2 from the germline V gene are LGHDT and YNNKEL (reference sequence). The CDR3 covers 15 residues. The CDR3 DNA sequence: TGTGCCAGCAGCCAAGGGCGGGAGCCTTACAATGAGCAGTTCTTC. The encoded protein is CASSQGREPYNEQFF.

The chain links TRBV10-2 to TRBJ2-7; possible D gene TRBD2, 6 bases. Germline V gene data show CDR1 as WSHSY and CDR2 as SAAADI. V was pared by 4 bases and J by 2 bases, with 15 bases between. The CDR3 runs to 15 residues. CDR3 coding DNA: TGCGCCAGCAGTGTAGGAGGGTTTGGGACCTACGAGCAGTACTTC. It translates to CASSVGGFGTYEQYF.

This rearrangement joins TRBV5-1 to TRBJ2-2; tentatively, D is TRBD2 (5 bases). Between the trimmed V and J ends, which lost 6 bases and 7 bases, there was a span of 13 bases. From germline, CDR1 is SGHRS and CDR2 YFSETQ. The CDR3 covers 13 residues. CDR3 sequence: CASTLDGVGELFF. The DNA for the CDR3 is TGCGCCAGCACCCTGGACGGGGTCGGGGAGCTGTTTTTT. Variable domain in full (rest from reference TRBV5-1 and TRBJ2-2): KAGVTQTPRYLIKTRGQQVTLSCSPISGHRSVSWYQQTPGQGLQFLFEYFSETQRNKGNFPGRFSGRQFSNSRSEMNVSTLELGDSALYLCASTLDGVGELFFGEGSRLTVL.

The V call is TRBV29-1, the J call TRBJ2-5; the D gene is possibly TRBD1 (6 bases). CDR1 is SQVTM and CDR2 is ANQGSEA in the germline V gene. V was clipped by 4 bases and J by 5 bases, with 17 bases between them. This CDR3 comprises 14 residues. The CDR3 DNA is TGCAGCGTTGCACAGGGTCTATCCTCGGAGACCCAGTACTTC. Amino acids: CSVAQGLSSETQYF.

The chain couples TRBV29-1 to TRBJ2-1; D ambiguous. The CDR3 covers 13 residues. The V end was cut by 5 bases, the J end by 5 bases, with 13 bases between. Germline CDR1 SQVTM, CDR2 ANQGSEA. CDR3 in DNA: TGCAGCGTTCGGACCGGCGGTAACAATGAGCAGTTCTTC. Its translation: CSVRTGGNNEQFF.

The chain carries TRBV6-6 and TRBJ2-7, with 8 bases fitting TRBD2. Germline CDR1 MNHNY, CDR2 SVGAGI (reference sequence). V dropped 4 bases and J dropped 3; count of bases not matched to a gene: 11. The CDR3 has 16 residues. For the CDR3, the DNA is TGTGCCAGCAGTTTATTTTCGGTAGCGGGGAACTACGAGCAGTACTTC. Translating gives CASSLFSVAGNYEQYF.

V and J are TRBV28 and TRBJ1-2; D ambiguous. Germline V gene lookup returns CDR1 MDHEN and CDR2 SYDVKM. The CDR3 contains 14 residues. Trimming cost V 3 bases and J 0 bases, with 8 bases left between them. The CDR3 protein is CASSLAFPNYGYTF. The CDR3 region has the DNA TGTGCCAGCAGTTTGGCCTTTCCTAACTATGGCTACACCTTC.

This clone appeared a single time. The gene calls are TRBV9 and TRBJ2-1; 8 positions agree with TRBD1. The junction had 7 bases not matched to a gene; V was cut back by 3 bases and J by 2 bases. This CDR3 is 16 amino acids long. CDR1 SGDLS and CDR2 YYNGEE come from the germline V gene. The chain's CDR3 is CASSGTGQVAYNEQFF. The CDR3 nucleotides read TGTGCCAGCAGCGGAACGGGACAGGTCGCCTACAATGAGCAGTTCTTC.

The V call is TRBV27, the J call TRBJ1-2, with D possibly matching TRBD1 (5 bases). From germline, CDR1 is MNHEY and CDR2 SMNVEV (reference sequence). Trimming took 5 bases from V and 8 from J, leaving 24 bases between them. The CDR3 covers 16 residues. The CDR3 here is CASSLHWTLEAYGYTF. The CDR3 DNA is TGTGCCAGCAGTCTCCACTGGACACTGGAGGCTTACGGCTACACCTTC.